The 8 T cell receptor beta chains below come from one sample, sequenced in a study of blood T cell repertoires in COVID-19. Here immunoSEQ multiplex PCR was the method, and the copy in TCRdb shows in-frame clones only, minus some. Among around 400,000 clones, around 90% were seen once, and the ten largest hold more than 1%. The specimen sequenced was peripheral blood. Receptors were obtained from a man aged 35-49 years with acute or convalescent COVID-19.

This rearrangement joins TRBV15 to TRBJ1-3; D is possibly TRBD1 (6 bases). CDR1 and CDR2 from the germline V gene are LNHNV and YYDKDF (reference sequence). Trimming cost V 4 bases and J 0 bases, with 25 bases left between them. The CDR3 extends over 20 amino acids. The CDR3 sequence is CATSKGDPGRLGTSGNTIYF. The CDR3, as DNA: TGTGCCACCAGCAAGGGGGACCCTGGAAGGCTCGGCACCTCTGGAAACACCATATATTTT.

The chain recombines TRBV4-2 with TRBJ1-5; a possible D gene is TRBD1 (5 bases). CDR1 and CDR2 (germline): LGHNA, YNFKEQ. The germline V and J ends were trimmed by 3 bases and 2 bases, with 14 bases remaining between them. The CDR3 has 16 residues. The CDR3 bases are TGTGCCAGCAGCCACCAGGGAGGTAACGGCAATCAGCCCCAGCATTTT. Encoded protein: CASSHQGGNGNQPQHF.

The chain is built from TRBV20-1 and TRBJ1-1, with TRBD1 identical over 8 bases. Losses at the gene ends were 6 bases for V and 7 bases for J; bases not matched to a gene: 7. The CDR3 length is 12 residues. Germline CDR1 reads DFQATT; CDR2 reads SNEGSKA (reference sequence). The CDR3 here is CSASQGAFEAFF. CDR3 in DNA: TGCAGTGCGAGTCAGGGGGCTTTTGAAGCTTTCTTT.

The chain links TRBV15 to TRBJ2-7; maybe TRBD2 (7 bases). The CDR3 extends over 15 amino acids. V was trimmed by 4 bases and J by 5 bases, leaving 18 bases between them. Germline-derived CDR1 and CDR2 are LNHNV and YYDKDF (reference sequence). The CDR3 region is CATSIFGGREDEQYF. In DNA, the CDR3 is TGTGCCACCAGCATATTCGGGGGGCGCGAGGACGAGCAGTACTTC.

In regard to this clone: Other DNA variants within this sample encode the same CDR3. The chain has TRBV5-1 and TRBJ2-5; TRBD2 is a possible D gene (5 bases). The CDR3 contains 14 residues. The V end was cut by 0 bases, the J end by 1 base, with 7 bases between. The germline V gene encodes CDR1 SGHRS and CDR2 YFSETQ. CDR3 protein: CASSLGTVQETQYF. Written as DNA, the CDR3 is TGCGCCAGCAGCTTGGGGACTGTCCAAGAGACCCAGTACTTC. Full variable domain (remainder filled in from reference TRBV5-1 and TRBJ2-5): KAGVTQTPRYLIKTRGQQVTLSCSPISGHRSVSWYQQTPGQGLQFLFEYFSETQRNKGNFPGRFSGRQFSNSRSEMNVSTLELGDSALYLCASSLGTVQETQYFGPGTRLLVL.

The chain carries TRBV10-3 and TRBJ1-2, with 8 bases fitting TRBD1. Germline CDR1 reads ENHRY; CDR2 reads SYGVKD. The J segment lost 7 bases and the V segment lost 10 bases, leaving 8 bases of the junction unmatched. The CDR3 covers 12 residues. CDR3 region: CATTPGGPGYTF. The CDR3 DNA follows: TGTGCCACCACCCCAGGGGGCCCTGGCTACACCTTC.

V is TRBV3-1 (or the pseudogene TRBV3-2) and J is TRBJ2-5; a weak D match, TRBD2 (7 bases). The CDR3 covers 17 residues. Germline assignment: CDR1 LGHDT and CDR2 YNNKEL (reference sequence). The germline V and J ends were trimmed by 1 base and 4 bases, with 19 bases remaining between them. CDR3 sequence reads: CASSQGLRGGWVETQYF. DNA of the CDR3: TGTGCCAGCAGCCAAGGGCTGAGGGGGGGCTGGGTAGAGACCCAGTACTTC.

The V gene is TRBV5-4, the J gene TRBJ2-1; maybe TRBD2 (5 bases). Germline assignment: CDR1 SGHNT and CDR2 YYREEE (reference sequence). The ends were cut back, 4 bases at V and 14 bases at J, with 25 bases in the middle. This CDR3 has 15 amino acids. This CDR3 reads CASSQWGTERLRKFF. The CDR3 nucleotides read TGTGCCAGCAGCCAGTGGGGAACCGAGCGGTTGAGGAAGTTCTTC.